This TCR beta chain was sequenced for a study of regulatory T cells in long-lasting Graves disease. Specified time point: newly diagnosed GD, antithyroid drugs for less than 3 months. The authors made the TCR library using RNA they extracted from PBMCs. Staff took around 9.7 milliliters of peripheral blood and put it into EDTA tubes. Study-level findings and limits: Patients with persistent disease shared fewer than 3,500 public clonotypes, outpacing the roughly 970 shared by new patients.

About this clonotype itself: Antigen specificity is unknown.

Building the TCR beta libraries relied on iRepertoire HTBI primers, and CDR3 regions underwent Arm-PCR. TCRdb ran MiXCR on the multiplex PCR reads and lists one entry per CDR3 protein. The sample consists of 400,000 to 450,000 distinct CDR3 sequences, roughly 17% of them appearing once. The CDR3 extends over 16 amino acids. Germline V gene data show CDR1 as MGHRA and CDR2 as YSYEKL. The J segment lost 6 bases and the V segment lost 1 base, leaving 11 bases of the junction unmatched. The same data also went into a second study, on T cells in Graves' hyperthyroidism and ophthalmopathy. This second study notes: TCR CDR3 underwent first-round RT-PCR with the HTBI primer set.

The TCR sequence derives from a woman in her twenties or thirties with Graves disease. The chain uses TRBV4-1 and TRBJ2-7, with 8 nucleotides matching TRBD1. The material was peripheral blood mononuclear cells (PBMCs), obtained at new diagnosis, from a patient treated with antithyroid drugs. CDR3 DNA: TGCGCCAGCAGCCAAGGGCTCAGGGGGCCGCTGGGCGAGCAGTACTTC. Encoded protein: CASSQGLRGPLGEQYF.